This T cell receptor (beta chain) was recovered during a study of blood T cells in healthy people across ages. The germline V gene has CDR1 SGHRS and CDR2 YFSETQ. V was pared by 3 bases and J by 1 base, with 15 bases between. CDR3 length: 16 amino acids. Using a J-beta primer mix together with a sample-barcoded 5' primer, a second PCR was run for roughly 6 to 12 cycles. TCRdb independently ran MiXCR on the 5' RACE reads; one entry per CDR3 protein. The table records around 500,000 distinct CDR3 sequences, around a quarter of them present only once. Study-level points and caveats: What prevented conclusive comparison of naive and antigen-experienced cells was that PBMCs were unsorted.

In the case of this clonotype: Its antigen is still unknown.

These same records also appear under a second study, on T cells of mothers and their children.

The TCR sequence derives from a boy aged 2-9 years in good health. The chain employs TRBV5-1 and TRBJ2-3; weak D call: TRBD2 (5 bases). Sequencing was carried out using blood. CDR3 region: CASSSLREGGTDTQYF. The CDR3 DNA follows: TGCGCCAGCAGCTCCCTTCGCGAGGGCGGCACAGATACGCAGTATTTT. The whole variable domain, remainder taken from reference TRBV5-1 and TRBJ2-3, is KAGVTQTPRYLIKTRGQQVTLSCSPISGHRSVSWYQQTPGQGLQFLFEYFSETQRNKGNFPGRFSGRQFSNSRSEMNVSTLELGDSALYLCASSSLREGGTDTQYFGPGTRLTVL.